This TCR beta chain was sequenced during a study of T-cell memory formation after mild COVID-19 (dated by TCRdb to about 2021). As for the study more broadly: TCR sequence clusters from the two donors were largely donor specific. In a couple of donors, T-cell clones that expanded and contracted after mild COVID-19 were followed by sequencing TCRalpha and TCRbeta repertoires longitudinally. Two young, previously healthy adult volunteers made up the cohort, one male and one female. Study-level results and caveats: Contracting CD4+ clones were located mainly in the CM and EM memory subsets, whereas CD8+ clones were found to be enriched in EMRA. The second-wave clones that peaked on day 37 were not confirmed to be SARS-CoV-2 specific. From day 15 to 85, contracting clones showed balanced CD4/CD8 phenotypes, whereas a second wave of clones that expanded from day 15 to 37 leaned towards CD4+. Some responding clones were detected in pre-infection memory, which suggested that pre-existing cross-reactive memory T cells had joined the SARS-CoV-2 response. The study included only a couple of mild cases, and larger cohorts that include severe cases with pre-infection samples were judged to be necessary.

The cysteine opens and the phenylalanine closes a CDR3 of 14 amino acids. Only the CDR3 portion is preserved as DNA: 42 bases, with reading frame beginning at the first base. The CDR1 and CDR2 encoded by the germline V gene (reference sequence) are SEHNR and FQNEAQ. Deletion took 4 bases off V and 4 bases off J, with a span of 10 bases between the germline ends. Of note for this clonotype: What antigen it recognizes has not been identified. One base away there is no much larger clone; base qualities are not given.

Ficoll-Paque density gradient centrifugation was used to isolate PBMCs. These reads were obtained on an Illumina NovaSeq 6000. TCRalpha and TCRbeta cDNA libraries were built by 5'RACE with constant-segment primers, adding sample barcodes and unique molecular identifiers. RNA was extracted from every sample with Trizol reagent. Libraries were amplified in two PCR steps, with a second sample barcode and Illumina TruSeq adapters added in the second step. The libraries were sequenced on an Illumina NovaSeq using 2 x 150 bp paired-end reads. Turning to the authors' computational methods: With migec v1.2.7, reads were demultiplexed and then collapsed into UMI-guided consensus sequences. Using mixcr v2.1.11, the UMI consensuses were aligned to TRA and TRB V and J templates and assembled into clonotypes. Expanded or contracted clonotypes were those called significant by both edgeR and NoisET, with noise models trained on biological replicates. For edgeR calls, the thresholds were a false discovery rate-adjusted p below 0.01 and a log2 fold-change of 1. As an exploratory analysis of dynamics, PCA with hierarchical clustering was applied to max-normalized trajectories of the 1000 most abundant clonotypes. Each responding clone was given a CD4 or CD8 phenotype based on the CD4+ and CD8+ repertoires, which had been sequenced separately. The public reads were run again by TCRdb, first through fastp at Q25 and then through MiXCR, and only productive beta chains were kept. Rows are combined by CDR3 protein, so each entry shows the most common genes and DNA. These V and J calls rely on TCRdb rather than the paper's analysis. The table for this sample lists about 410,000 distinct CDR3 sequences; roughly a quarter of them were counted only once. The ten top clones hold about an eighth of the sample.

The receptor's source is an adult woman who had mild COVID-19 (a few samples of this study predate the infection). The sample titles of this study are shuffled in the database, so cell type and time point are left out; the donor was told from shared clones. Sample: PBMCs or a T cell subset sorted from them (not recorded which). The rearranged chain carries TRBV7-9 and TRBJ2-2, with the D gene uncertain. The nucleotide sequence is TGTGCCAGCAGCTCCTCCGAATCCACCGGGGAGCTGTTTTTT. This translates into CASSSSESTGELFF.